This T cell receptor (beta chain) was sequenced for a study of blood T cells in healthy people across ages. They isolated at least 6.5 million PBMCs from each sample. CDR1 and CDR2 from the germline V gene are MGHRA and YSYEKL. The CDR3 has 15 residues. V lost 4 bases and J lost 6, with 16 bases in between. This clonotype showed up just a few times. Using a J-beta primer mix together with a sample-barcoded 5' primer, a second PCR was run for about 6 to 11 cycles. TCRdb redid the calling of the 5' RACE reads with MiXCR, one entry per CDR3 protein. The sample has more than 1,400,000 distinct CDR3 sequences, roughly 40% seen once.

This sequence was found in a woman between 18 and 30 years old in good health. The chain joins TRBV4-1 to TRBJ2-1, with a possible D match to TRBD2 (7 bases). Sample: blood. The CDR3, as DNA: TGCGCCAGCAGCCCGCCCGGGGGGCCCCGCAATGAGCAGTTCTTC. It encodes CASSPPGGPRNEQFF.